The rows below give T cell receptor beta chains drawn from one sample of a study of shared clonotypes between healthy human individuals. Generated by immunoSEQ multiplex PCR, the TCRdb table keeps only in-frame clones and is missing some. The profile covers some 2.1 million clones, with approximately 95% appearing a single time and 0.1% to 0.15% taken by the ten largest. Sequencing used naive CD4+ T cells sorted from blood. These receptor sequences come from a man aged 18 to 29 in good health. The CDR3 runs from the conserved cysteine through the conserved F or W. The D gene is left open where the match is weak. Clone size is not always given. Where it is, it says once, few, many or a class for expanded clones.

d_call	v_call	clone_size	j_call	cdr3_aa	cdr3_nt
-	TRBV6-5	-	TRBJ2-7	CASSATGGPYEQYF	TGTGCCAGCAGTGCAACCGGGGGTCCCTACGAGCAGTACTTC
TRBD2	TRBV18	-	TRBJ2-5	CASSPTLAGGVAETQYF	TGTGCCAGCTCACCGACACTAGCGGGAGGTGTAGCAGAGACCCAGTACTTC
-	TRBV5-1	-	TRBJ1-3	CASSVAGGDTIYF	TGCGCCAGCAGCGTTGCTGGGGGCGACACCATATATTTT
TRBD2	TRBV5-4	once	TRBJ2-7	CASSPAGAPEQYF	TGTGCCAGCAGCCCAGCGGGAGCCCCAGAGCAGTACTTC
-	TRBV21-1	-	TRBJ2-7	CASQHKPSSYEQYF	TGTGCCAGCCAGCATAAACCTAGCTCCTACGAGCAGTACTTC
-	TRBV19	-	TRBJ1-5	CASSPGTGQPQHF	TGTGCCAGTAGTCCCGGTACTGGGCAGCCCCAGCATTTT
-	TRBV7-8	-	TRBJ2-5	CASSLGEEETQYF	TGTGCCAGCAGCTTAGGAGAGGAGGAGACCCAGTACTTC
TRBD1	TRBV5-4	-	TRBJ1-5	CASSLDGTGSQPQHF	TGTGCCAGCAGCTTGGACGGGACAGGTAGCCAGCCCCAGCATTTT
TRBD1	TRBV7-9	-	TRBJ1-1	CASSLVPGQLNTEAFF	TGTGCCAGCAGCTTAGTGCCGGGACAGCTGAACACTGAAGCTTTCTTT
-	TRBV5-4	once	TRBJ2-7	CASSLIGSYEQYF	TGTGCCAGCAGCCTGATAGGCTCCTACGAGCAGTACTTC
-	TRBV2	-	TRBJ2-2	CASSVEGNTGELFF	TGTGCCAGCAGTGTCGAGGGGAATACCGGGGAGCTGTTTTTT
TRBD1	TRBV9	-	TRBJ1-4	CASSGDRQNEKLFF	TGTGCCAGCAGCGGGGACAGGCAAAATGAAAAACTGTTTTTT
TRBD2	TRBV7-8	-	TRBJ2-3	CASSPGLAGGTDTQYF	TGTGCCAGCAGCCCGGGACTAGCGGGAGGCACAGATACGCAGTATTTT
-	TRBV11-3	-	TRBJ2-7	CASSSSGAEQYF	TGTGCCAGCAGCTCCTCCGGAGCCGAGCAGTACTTC
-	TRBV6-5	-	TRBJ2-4	CASTDPTGKNIQYF	TGTGCCAGCACTGACCCGACCGGCAAAAACATTCAGTACTTC
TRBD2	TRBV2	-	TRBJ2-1	CASRVLAVEQFF	TGTGCCAGCAGAGTACTAGCGGTTGAGCAGTTCTTC
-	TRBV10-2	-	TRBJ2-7	CASSGVISYEQYF	TGCGCCAGCAGTGGGGTAATATCCTACGAGCAGTACTTC
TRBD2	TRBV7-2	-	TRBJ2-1	CASSQPGLAGVGQFF	TGTGCCAGCAGCCAACCGGGACTAGCGGGAGTAGGGCAGTTCTTC
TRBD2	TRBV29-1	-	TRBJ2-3	CSVSPTSGFTDTQYF	TGCAGCGTCAGCCCCACTAGCGGCTTCACAGATACGCAGTATTTT
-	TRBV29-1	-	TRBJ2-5	CSAASETQYF	TGCAGCGCCGCCTCGGAGACCCAGTACTTC
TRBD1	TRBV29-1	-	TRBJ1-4	CSGGQAGEKLFF	TGCAGCGGCGGACAGGCGGGTGAAAAACTGTTTTTT
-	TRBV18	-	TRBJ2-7	CASSTAEGYEQYF	TGTGCCAGCTCAACAGCGGAGGGCTACGAGCAGTACTTC
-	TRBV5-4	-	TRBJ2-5	CASSPGTAQETQYF	TGTGCCAGCAGCCCCGGGACTGCCCAAGAGACCCAGTACTTC
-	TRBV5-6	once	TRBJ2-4	CASSFFGEAALAKNIQYF	TGTGCCAGCAGCTTTTTTGGCGAAGCTGCACTAGCCAAAAACATTCAGTACTTC
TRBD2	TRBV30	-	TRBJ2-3	CAWSLSGASTDTQYF	TGTGCCTGGAGTCTCAGCGGGGCTAGCACAGATACGCAGTATTTT
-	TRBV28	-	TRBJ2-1	CASSQTGNYNEQFF	TGTGCCAGCAGTCAAACCGGGAACTACAATGAGCAGTTCTTC
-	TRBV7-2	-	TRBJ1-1	CASSPSGGLGTEAFF	TGTGCCAGCAGCCCTAGTGGGGGGCTGGGCACTGAAGCTTTCTTT
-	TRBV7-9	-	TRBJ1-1	CASSQLLGGTEAFF	TGTGCCAGCAGTCAGCTTTTGGGGGGGACTGAAGCTTTCTTT
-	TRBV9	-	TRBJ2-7	CASSARDSRPYEQYF	TGTGCCAGCAGCGCGCGGGACAGCCGACCCTACGAGCAGTACTTC
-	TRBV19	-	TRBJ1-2	CASSIDRDLSGYTF	TGTGCCAGTAGTATAGATAGGGACCTGTCGGGCTACACCTTC
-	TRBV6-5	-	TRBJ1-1	CASSYSSPSEAFF	TGTGCCAGCAGTTACTCGTCACCCTCCGAAGCTTTCTTT
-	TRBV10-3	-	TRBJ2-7	CAISGGVQAYEQYF	TGTGCCATCAGTGGCGGGGTGCAGGCTTACGAGCAGTACTTC
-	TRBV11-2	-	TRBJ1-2	CASSLDLARAYGYTF	TGTGCCAGCAGCTTAGATCTGGCCAGGGCCTATGGCTACACCTTC
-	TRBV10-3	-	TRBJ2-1	CAISDSGTKSRDEQFF	TGTGCCATCAGTGACTCCGGGACAAAGTCGAGGGATGAGCAGTTCTTC
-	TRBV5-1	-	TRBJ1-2	CASSPDGGGYTF	TGCGCCAGCAGCCCGGACGGCGGTGGCTACACCTTC
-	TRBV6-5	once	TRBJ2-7	CASSSGLRYEQYF	TGTGCCAGCAGTTCTGGACTTCGCTACGAGCAGTACTTC
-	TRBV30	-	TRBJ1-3	CAWSASSGNTIYF	TGTGCCTGGAGTGCCTCCTCTGGAAACACCATATATTTT
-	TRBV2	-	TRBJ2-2	CASRIQGDTGELFF	TGTGCCAGCAGAATACAGGGAGACACCGGGGAGCTGTTTTTT
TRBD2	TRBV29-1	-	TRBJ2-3	CSLSSGGQGTQYF	TGCAGCCTCAGCAGCGGGGGTCAGGGTACGCAGTATTTT
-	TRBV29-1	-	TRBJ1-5	CSVGGGDNQPQHF	TGCAGCGTTGGGGGAGGGGACAATCAGCCCCAGCATTTT
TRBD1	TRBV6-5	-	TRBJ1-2	CASGPGGLRGYTF	TGTGCCAGCGGGCCAGGGGGCTTAAGGGGCTACACCTTC
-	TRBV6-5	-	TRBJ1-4	CASGRTNEKLFF	TGTGCCAGCGGGCGGACAAATGAAAAACTGTTTTTT
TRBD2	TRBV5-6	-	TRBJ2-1	CASSLTSADNEQFF	TGTGCCAGCAGCTTAACTAGCGCCGACAATGAGCAGTTCTTC
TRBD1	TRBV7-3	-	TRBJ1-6	CASSFDRGNSPLHF	TGTGCCAGCAGCTTCGACAGGGGAAATTCACCCCTCCACTTT
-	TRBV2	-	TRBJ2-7	CASSFEQVGSYEQYF	TGTGCCAGCAGCTTCGAACAGGTGGGATCTTACGAGCAGTACTTC
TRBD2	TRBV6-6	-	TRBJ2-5	CASSAIAGGLQETQYF	TGTGCCAGCAGTGCAATAGCGGGGGGGCTCCAAGAGACCCAGTACTTC
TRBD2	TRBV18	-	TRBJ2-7	CASSPPTSAYEQYF	TGTGCCAGCTCACCACCCACTAGCGCCTACGAGCAGTACTTC